The 28 T cell receptor beta chains below come from one sample, sequenced in a study of T cell repertoires in cytomegalovirus infection. Via MiXCR, TCRdb re-called the reads, giving one row per CDR3 protein. The repertoire holds about 600,000 distinct CDR3 sequences, with 20% to 25% as singletons. The specimen was CD8+ T cells from PBMCs. These receptors originate from a human donor in good health (CMV status not recorded). Some clones in this sample may be carry-over from other donors' samples.

The V call is TRBV4-2, the J call TRBJ1-5; 10 bases are shared with TRBD1. Germline loops: CDR1 LGHNA, CDR2 YNFKEQ. V gave up 8 bases and J gave up 3 bases; unmatched junction bases: 16. The CDR3 length is 18 residues. The CDR3 sequence: CASGPPGGQGDDNQPQHF. For the CDR3, the DNA is TGTGCCAGCGGACCCCCCGGCGGACAGGGGGATGACAATCAGCCCCAGCATTTT.

This chain links TRBV3-1 with TRBJ1-4; D gene ambiguous. The germline gives CDR1 LGHDT, CDR2 YNNKEL (reference sequence). The V end lost 0 bases, the J end lost 2 bases, and 7 bases lay between the germline ends. This CDR3 contains 15 residues. Here the CDR3 DNA reads TGTGCCAGCAGCCAAGAACTGAGGACTAATGAAAAACTGTTTTTT. Its protein product is CASSQELRTNEKLFF.

A word on this clonotype: Relative to the germline gene, one junction end is altered; a read error may explain this. The CDR3 region is CVSSLEGPQSVTGELFF. The DNA of the CDR3 is TGTGTCAGCAGCTTAGAAGGGCCTCAAAGTGTCACCGGGGAGCTGTTTTTT. The chain couples TRBV7-6 to TRBJ2-2; no clear D. This CDR3 contains 17 residues. The V gene's germline CDR1 is SGHVS and CDR2 FNYEAQ.

This clonotype appeared a few times. This chain links TRBV7-9 with TRBJ2-1; possibly TRBD1 for D (6 bases). This CDR3 is built from 24 residues. Germline loops: CDR1 SEHNR, CDR2 FQNEAQ (reference sequence). The CDR3 DNA is TGTGAGGTCTCCGGCCCGATTCCCCCCCAATCCCGAATGGGGGACATAGATGGCTACAATGAGCAGTTCTTC. It is translated as CEVSGPIPPQSRMGDIDGYNEQFF.

At least ten counts were recorded for this clonotype. The chain carries TRBV7-9 and TRBJ2-7, with D perhaps matching TRBD2 (5 bases). The CDR3 extends over 17 amino acids. Germline CDR1 reads SEHNR; CDR2 reads FQNEAQ (reference sequence). V lost 0 bases, J lost 2 bases, and 17 bases lay in between. The CDR3 reads CASSLAENRGIPYEQYF. The CDR3 DNA sequence: TGTGCCAGCAGCTTAGCGGAGAACAGAGGGATTCCCTACGAGCAGTACTTC.

This clonotype has only a few counts. The rearrangement uses TRBV12-3 or TRBV12-4 and TRBJ2-7; 7 nucleotides align to TRBD1. This CDR3 contains 15 residues. Losses at the gene ends were 3 bases for V and 3 bases for J; bases not matched to a gene: 8. This chain's CDR3 is CASSFWDSLSYEQYF. In DNA form, the CDR3 reads TGTGCCAGCAGTTTTTGGGACAGTCTGAGCTACGAGCAGTACTTC.

This clonotype came up many times. The V call is TRBV6-6, the J call TRBJ2-7, with D uncertain. Germline CDR1 MNHNY, CDR2 SVGAGI (reference sequence). V was trimmed by 0 bases and J by 2 bases, leaving 5 bases between them. CDR3 size: 13 residues. The CDR3 sequence is CASSYSMTYEQYV. The CDR3 DNA reads TGTGCCAGCAGTTACTCGATGACCTACGAGCAGTACGTC.

This clonotype was counted at least ten times. The rearrangement joins TRBV12-3 or TRBV12-4 to TRBJ1-2; no firm D call. The CDR3 covers 15 residues. Trimming removed 1 base from V and 4 bases from J, with 13 bases in between. For the CDR3, the DNA is TGTGCCAGCAGTTTAGGTCCGAGGACCCCCTATGGCTACACCTTC. Translation gives CASSLGPRTPYGYTF.

With respect to this clonotype: This may come from a read error, since a much larger clone is one base off. The V call is TRBV7-6, the J call TRBJ2-7; D possibly corresponds to TRBD1 (5 bases). Germline V lookup: CDR1 SGHVS, CDR2 FNYEAQ. The CDR3 is 12 residues long. The V and J ends lost 10 bases and 4 bases respectively, with 14 bases between them. The chain's CDR3 is CANIGERYEQYF. For the CDR3, the DNA is TGTGCCAACATAGGGGAAAGGTACGAGCAGTACTTC.

CDR3 bases: TGCAGTGCTAGAGATTGGCAGGGATTCTCTGGGGCCAACGTCCTGACTTTC. Its translation: CSARDWQGFSGANVLTF. The rearrangement uses TRBV20-1 and TRBJ2-6; perhaps TRBD1 as D (5 bases). V was cut by 0 bases and J by 0 bases, with 12 bases left in between. CDR1 DFQATT and CDR2 SNEGSKA come from the germline V gene (reference sequence). The CDR3 sequence is 17 residues long.

The rearrangement uses TRBV20-1 and TRBJ2-1, with a tentative D call TRBD1 (5 bases). Germline-derived CDR1 and CDR2 are DFQATT and SNEGSKA (reference sequence). The V end was cut by 6 bases, the J end by 4 bases, with 22 bases between. The length of the CDR3 is 16 residues. The CDR3: CSACDLRTHLYNEQFF. The DNA of the CDR3 is TGCAGTGCCTGCGATTTGAGGACACACCTTTACAATGAGCAGTTCTTC.

This clonotype showed up many times. This sequence joins TRBV12-3 or TRBV12-4 and TRBJ1-1, with no clear D. V was pared by 3 bases and J by 7 bases, with 9 bases between. The CDR3 runs 12 residues. The CDR3 loop reads CASSFISFEAFF. CDR3 DNA sequence: TGTGCCAGCAGTTTTATTTCTTTTGAAGCTTTCTTT.

This clonotype was detected many times. CDR3 sequence: CASSSTGTAYNEQFF. The CDR3 coding sequence is TGTGCCAGCAGCTCGACAGGAACAGCCTACAATGAGCAGTTCTTC. This chain links TRBV7-2 with TRBJ2-1; a weak D match, TRBD1 (6 bases). CDR1 and CDR2 from the germline V gene are SGHTA and FQGNSA. V shed 4 bases and J shed 2 bases, with 12 bases lying between them. The CDR3 consists of 15 residues. The whole variable domain, filled in from reference TRBV7-2 and TRBJ2-1, reads GAGVSQSPSNKVTEKGKDVELRCDPISGHTALYWYRQSLGQGLEFLIYFQGNSAPDKSGLPSDRFSAERTGGSVSTLTIQRTQQEDSAVYLCASSSTGTAYNEQFFGPGTRLTVL.

This clonotype has only a few counts. This chain joins TRBV19 and TRBJ2-3; 10 bases are a match to TRBD1. J was trimmed by 4 bases and V by 5 bases; bases with no gene match: 3. Germline V lookup: CDR1 LNHDA, CDR2 SQIVND (reference sequence). This CDR3 spans 14 amino acids. Here the CDR3 DNA reads TGTGCCAGTAGTGTGGGACAGGGGTCAGATACGCAGTATTTT. Translating it yields CASSVGQGSDTQYF.

This clonotype has only a few counts. The V and J genes are TRBV5-6 and TRBJ1-2; weak D call: TRBD1 (5 bases). The CDR3 sequence is 13 residues long. Germline V gene data show CDR1 as SGHDT and CDR2 as YYEEEE. V shed 4 bases and J shed 7 bases, with 14 bases lying between them. The CDR3 protein is CASSTGTAGGYTF. In nucleotides, the CDR3 is TGTGCCAGCAGCACCGGGACGGCCGGTGGCTACACCTTC.

In this sample, this clonotype turned up many times. This chain uses TRBV7-9 with TRBJ1-2; D is uncertain. The CDR3 extends over 17 amino acids. The V and J ends lost 0 bases and 2 bases respectively, with 16 bases between them. In germline, CDR1 is SEHNR, CDR2 FQNEAQ (reference sequence). The CDR3 DNA reads as TGTGCCAGCAGCTTAGCGTCGAGACCCTTGAGGAACTATGGCTACACCTTC. Protein product: CASSLASRPLRNYGYTF.

This clonotype came up many times. The chain is built from TRBV7-9 and TRBJ2-5; D perhaps matches TRBD1 (5 bases). CDR1 is SEHNR, CDR2 FQNEAQ, per germline (reference sequence). The CDR3 length is 14 residues. V was clipped by 5 bases and J by 2 bases, with 12 bases between them. CDR3 in DNA: TGTGCCAGCAGCCCAACAGGAGCTCAAGAGACCCAGTACTTC. This translates into CASSPTGAQETQYF. Full variable domain (rest looked up from reference TRBV7-9 and TRBJ2-5): DTGVSQNPRHKITKRGQNVTFRCDPISEHNRLYWYRQTLGQGPEFLTYFQNEAQLEKSRLLSDRFSAERPKGSFSTLEIQRTEQGDSAMYLCASSPTGAQETQYFGPGTRLLVL.

The table lists this clonotype with many counts. V and J are TRBV29-1 and TRBJ2-1; 9 bases are a match to TRBD1. Per germline, CDR1 SQVTM and CDR2 ANQGSEA. The CDR3 length is 13 residues. The J segment lost 7 bases and the V segment lost 5 bases, leaving 6 bases of the junction unmatched. The CDR3 DNA reads TGCAGCGTTATCTTCGACAGGGGGAATGAGCAGTTCTTC. Amino acids: CSVIFDRGNEQFF.

This clonotype was observed a single time. This may stem from a read error, because a much larger clone lies one nucleotide away. CDR3 protein: CASRFISTDSGTDTQYF. In nucleotides, the CDR3 is TGTGCCAGCAGATTTATCAGCACGGACAGTGGCACAGATACGCAGTATTTT. The genes are TRBV12-3 or TRBV12-4 and TRBJ2-3, with D tentatively TRBD1 (6 bases). Trimming took 6 bases from V and 1 from J, leaving 20 bases between them. CDR3 length: 17 amino acids.

This clonotype was detected many times. The gene calls are TRBV7-2 and TRBJ2-3; unclear D gene. Germline V gene data show CDR1 as SGHTA and CDR2 as FQGNSA. This CDR3 is built from 14 residues. The V end lost 7 bases, the J end lost 1 base, and 12 bases lay between the germline ends. Here the CDR3 reads CASTTSTGTDTQYF. The CDR3 DNA reads as TGTGCCAGCACAACAAGCACCGGCACAGATACGCAGTATTTT.

This clonotype was counted a few times. The gene calls are TRBV6-2 or TRBV6-3 and TRBJ2-3, with D unresolved. The CDR3 runs to 15 residues. V was pared by 6 bases and J by 3 bases, with 16 bases between. The germline gives CDR1 MNHEY, CDR2 SVGEGT. In DNA, the CDR3 is TGTGCCAGCAGCAGAACTCCAGGTTTGACAGATACGCAGTATTTT. Residues: CASSRTPGLTDTQYF.

The chain employs TRBV27 and TRBJ2-1, with 9 bases aligning to TRBD2. The trim removed 4 bases at V and 3 bases at J, leaving 4 bases unmatched. CDR1 is MNHEY and CDR2 is SMNVEV in the germline V gene (reference sequence). This CDR3 has 15 residues. The CDR3 DNA is TGTGCCAGCAGTTCTAGCGGGGAGGGCTACAATGAGCAGTTCTTC. It is translated as CASSSSGEGYNEQFF.

The rearrangement joins TRBV9 to TRBJ2-5, with 8 bases that match TRBD2. V gave up 3 bases and J gave up 5 bases; unmatched junction bases: 12. This CDR3 has 16 residues. The germline V gene has CDR1 SGDLS and CDR2 YYNGEE. CDR3 DNA: TGTGCCAGCAGCGCTAGATCCGGGGGGGCCAGGGAGACCCAGTACTTC. As protein: CASSARSGGARETQYF.

This clonotype showed up just once. This sequence may be a read error, since a much larger clone differs from it by one base. The CDR3: CASGSPGLAGLTYNEQFF. The CDR3 nucleotides read TGTGCCAGCGGCTCACCGGGACTAGCGGGGCTTACCTACAATGAGCAGTTCTTC. V usage is TRBV11-1 and J usage is TRBJ2-1; 13 bases map to TRBD2. This CDR3 is built from 18 residues. CDR1 and CDR2 from the germline V gene are SGHAT and FQDESV (reference sequence). V dropped 8 bases and J dropped 2; count of bases not matched to a gene: 12.

This clonotype was counted a few times. The V call is TRBV6-2 or TRBV6-3, the J call TRBJ1-2, with D tentatively TRBD1 (5 bases). CDR1 and CDR2 (germline): MNHEY, SVGEGT. The CDR3 runs to 16 residues. V was pared by 3 bases and J by 4 bases, with 18 bases between. The CDR3, as DNA: TGTGCCAGCAGTTATACTTCGTCCGACAGTCTCTATGGCTACACCTTC. Translating gives CASSYTSSDSLYGYTF.

This clonotype was detected only once. The chain carries TRBV6-1 and TRBJ2-2, with TRBD2 matching 14 bases. This CDR3 region has 22 residues. Unmatched junction bases numbered 20, after V lost 5 bases and J lost 3 bases. Looked up from germline, CDR1 is MNHNS and CDR2 is SASEGT. CDR3 DNA: TGTGCCAGCAGTTACACCGGTATCCCGAGACTAGCGGGGGGGCCGGACACCGGGGAGCTGTTTTTT. Its translation: CASSYTGIPRLAGGPDTGELFF.

A note on this clonotype: This could be a read error, since a much larger clone is one nucleotide away. This rearrangement joins TRBV2 to TRBJ2-5, with D tentatively TRBD2 (5 bases). Deletions cut 3 bases from V and 4 bases from J, with 12 bases between. Per the germline V gene, CDR1 is SNHLY and CDR2 is FYNNEI. CDR3 length: 14 residues. For the CDR3, the DNA is TGTGCCAGCAGTGAGGTGGTCGCGGGAGAGACCCAGTACTTC. Its protein product is CASSEVVAGETQYF. The full variable domain, rest sourced from reference TRBV2 and TRBJ2-5, is EPEVTQTPSHQVTQMGQEVILRCVPISNHLYFYWYRQILGQKVEFLVSFYNNEISEKSEIFDDQFSVERPDGSNFTLKIRSTKLEDSAMYFCASSEVVAGETQYFGPGTRLLVL.

The rearrangement uses TRBV15 and TRBJ1-5; D perhaps matches TRBD1 (6 bases). V lost 0 bases and J lost 5, with 11 bases in between. In germline, CDR1 is LNHNV, CDR2 YYDKDF (reference sequence). The CDR3 length is 15 residues. CDR3 region: CATSRDRGAHQPQHF. DNA of the CDR3: TGTGCCACCAGCAGAGATCGGGGGGCCCATCAGCCCCAGCATTTT. The complete variable domain, with remaining parts taken from reference TRBV15 and TRBJ1-5, reads DAMVIQNPRYQVTQFGKPVTLSCSQTLNHNVMYWYQQKSSQAPKLLFHYYDKDFNNEADTPDNFQSRRPNTSFCFLDIRSPGLGDTAMYLCATSRDRGAHQPQHFGDGTRLSIL.